This T cell receptor beta chain was sequenced in a study of T-cell memory formation after mild COVID-19. General study points: Clones that contracted from day 15 to 85 were balanced CD4/CD8, while later expanders leaned CD4+.

This CDR3 spans 15 amino acids. The J segment lost 4 bases and the V segment lost 4 bases, leaving 8 bases of the junction unmatched. In germline, CDR1 is SGHNT, CDR2 YYREEE (reference sequence). This clonotype was observed a few times. What it binds is unknown. TCRdb called the 5' RACE reads again in MiXCR, with one record for every CDR3 protein. The sample includes more than 450,000 distinct CDR3 sequences, approximately 19% of them seen just once. The receptor was derived from an adult woman who had mild COVID-19 (a few samples of this study predate the infection). Cell type and time point are not known. The V gene is TRBV5-4, the J gene TRBJ2-3, with 8 nucleotides matching TRBD1. The sample consisted of PBMCs or a T cell subset sorted from them (not recorded which). The CDR3 region is CASSPDRARADTQYF. The CDR3 DNA follows: TGTGCCAGCAGCCCGGACAGGGCGAGGGCAGATACGCAGTATTTT.